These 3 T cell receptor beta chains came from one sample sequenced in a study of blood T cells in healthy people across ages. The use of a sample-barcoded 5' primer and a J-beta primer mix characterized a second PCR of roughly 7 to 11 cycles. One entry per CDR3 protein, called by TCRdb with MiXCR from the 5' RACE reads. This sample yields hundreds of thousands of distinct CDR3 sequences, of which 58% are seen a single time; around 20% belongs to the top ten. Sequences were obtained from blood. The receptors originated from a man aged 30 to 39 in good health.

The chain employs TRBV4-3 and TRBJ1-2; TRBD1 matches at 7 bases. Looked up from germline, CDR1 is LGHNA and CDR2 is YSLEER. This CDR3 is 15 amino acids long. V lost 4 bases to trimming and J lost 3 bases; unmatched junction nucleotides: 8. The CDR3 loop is CASSLSPTGDYGYTF. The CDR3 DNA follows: TGCGCCAGCAGCCTAAGCCCTACAGGGGACTATGGCTACACCTTC.

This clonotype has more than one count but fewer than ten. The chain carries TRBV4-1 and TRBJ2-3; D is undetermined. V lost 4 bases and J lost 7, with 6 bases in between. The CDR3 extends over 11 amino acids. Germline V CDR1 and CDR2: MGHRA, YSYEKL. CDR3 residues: CASSPGNTQYF. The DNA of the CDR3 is TGCGCCAGCAGCCCAGGCAATACGCAGTATTTT.

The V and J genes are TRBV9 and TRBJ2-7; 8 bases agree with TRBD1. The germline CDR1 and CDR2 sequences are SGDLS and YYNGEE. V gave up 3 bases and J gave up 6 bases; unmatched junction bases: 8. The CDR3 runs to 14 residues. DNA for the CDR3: TGTGCCAGCAGCGGTCAGGGACAGGTTGGCGAGCAGTACTTC. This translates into CASSGQGQVGEQYF. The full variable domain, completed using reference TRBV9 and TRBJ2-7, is DSGVTQTPKHLITATGQRVTLRCSPRSGDLSVYWYQQSLDQGLQFLIQYYNGEERAKGNILERFSAQQFPDLHSELNLSSLELGDSALYFCASSGQGQVGEQYFGPGTRLTVT.